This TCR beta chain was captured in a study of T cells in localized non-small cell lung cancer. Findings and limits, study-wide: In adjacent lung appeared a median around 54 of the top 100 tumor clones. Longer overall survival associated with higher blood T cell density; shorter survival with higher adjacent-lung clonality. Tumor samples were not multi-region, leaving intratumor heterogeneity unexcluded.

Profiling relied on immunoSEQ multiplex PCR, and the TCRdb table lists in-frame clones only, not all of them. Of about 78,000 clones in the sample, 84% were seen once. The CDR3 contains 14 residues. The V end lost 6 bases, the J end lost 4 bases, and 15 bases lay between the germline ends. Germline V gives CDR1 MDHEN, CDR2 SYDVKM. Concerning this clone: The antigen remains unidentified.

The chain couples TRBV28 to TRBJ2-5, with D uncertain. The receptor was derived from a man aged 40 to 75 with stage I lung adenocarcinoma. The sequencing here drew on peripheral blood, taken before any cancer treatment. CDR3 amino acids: CASRGPLRTETQYF. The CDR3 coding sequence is TGTGCCAGCAGAGGCCCTCTCCGCACAGAGACCCAGTACTTC. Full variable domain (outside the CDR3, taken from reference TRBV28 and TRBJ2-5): DVKVTQSSRYLVKRTGEKVFLECVQDMDHENMFWYRQDPGLGLRLIYFSYDVKMKEKGDIPEGYSVSREKKERFSLILESASTNQTSMYLCASRGPLRTETQYFGPGTRLLVL.